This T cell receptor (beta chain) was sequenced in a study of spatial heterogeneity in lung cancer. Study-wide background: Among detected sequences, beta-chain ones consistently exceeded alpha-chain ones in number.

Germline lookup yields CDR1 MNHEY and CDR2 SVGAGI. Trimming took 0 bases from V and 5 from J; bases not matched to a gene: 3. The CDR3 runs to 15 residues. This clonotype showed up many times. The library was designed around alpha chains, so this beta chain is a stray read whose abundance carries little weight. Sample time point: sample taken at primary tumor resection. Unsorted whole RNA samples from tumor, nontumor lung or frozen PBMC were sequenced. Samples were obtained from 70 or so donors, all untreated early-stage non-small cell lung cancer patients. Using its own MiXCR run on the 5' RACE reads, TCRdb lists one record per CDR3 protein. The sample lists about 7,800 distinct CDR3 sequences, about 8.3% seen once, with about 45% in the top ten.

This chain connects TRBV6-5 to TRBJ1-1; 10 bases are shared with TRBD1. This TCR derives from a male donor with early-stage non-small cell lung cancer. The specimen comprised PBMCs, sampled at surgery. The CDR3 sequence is CASSYSGTGETEAFF. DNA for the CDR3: TGTGCCAGCAGTTACTCCGGGACAGGGGAGACTGAAGCTTTCTTT.